These 30 T cell receptor beta chains were all obtained from the same sample, sequenced in a study of beta chain features in type 1 diabetes. Every bit of the isolated RNA underwent reverse transcription, so sequencing read expressed TCRB transcripts. TCRdb keeps only in-frame clones here, not all; method: immunoSEQ multiplex PCR. This table has about 350,000 clones, around 20% appearing once. Sequenced input: naive CD4+ T cells from blood. The receptor set was obtained from a woman younger than 30 in good health.

The genes are TRBV5-1 and TRBJ1-5; TRBD1 agrees at 7 bases. The V segment lost 0 bases and the J segment 5 bases; nucleotides outside the gene matches: 5. Germline V CDR1 and CDR2: SGHRS, YFSETQ. The CDR3 loop spans 15 amino acids. The CDR3 DNA reads as TGCGCCAGCAGCTTGGGGGCAGGGGGTGATCAGCCCCAGCATTTT. The encoded protein is CASSLGAGGDQPQHF.

This clone has only a few counts. The chain recombines TRBV10-3 with TRBJ1-2; D uncertain. The CDR3 has 14 amino acids. V lost 0 bases, J lost 7 bases, and 12 bases lay in between. Germline loops: CDR1 ENHRY, CDR2 SYGVKD. The CDR3 sequence: CAISESRGFVGYTF. The CDR3 DNA is TGTGCCATCAGTGAGTCGAGAGGGTTCGTTGGCTACACCTTC.

The V gene is TRBV9, the J gene TRBJ2-1, with 11 bases fitting TRBD2. There are 15 residues in the CDR3. V lost 0 bases, J lost 7 bases, and 3 bases stayed unmatched. CDR1 is SGDLS, CDR2 YYNGEE, per germline. The CDR3 coding sequence is TGTGCCAGCAGCGTAGTTAGCGGGGGGGGGAATGAGCAGTTCTTC. Protein sequence: CASSVVSGGGNEQFF.

This clone appeared a few times. This sequence joins TRBV5-1 and TRBJ2-7; D uncertain. The CDR3 is made up of 13 amino acids. Trimming left V 0 bases short and J 7 bases short, with 11 bases between. Germline assignment: CDR1 SGHRS and CDR2 YFSETQ. The CDR3 DNA is TGCGCCAGCAGCTTGGTTGGGCCCGGAGAGCAGTACTTC. It specifies CASSLVGPGEQYF. The variable domain in full, with the rest retrieved from reference TRBV5-1 and TRBJ2-7, is KAGVTQTPRYLIKTRGQQVTLSCSPISGHRSVSWYQQTPGQGLQFLFEYFSETQRNKGNFPGRFSGRQFSNSRSEMNVSTLELGDSALYLCASSLVGPGEQYFGPGTRLTVT.

The V gene is TRBV28, the J gene TRBJ2-7, with D perhaps matching TRBD2 (5 bases). Germline CDR1 and CDR2: MDHEN and SYDVKM. This CDR3 region has 14 residues. V lost 5 bases and J 6 bases, leaving 17 bases between the germline ends. The CDR3 spells CASSPPDTGVEQYF. Here the CDR3 DNA reads TGTGCCAGCAGTCCCCCAGACACCGGGGTCGAGCAGTACTTC.

This clone was observed a handful of times. This sequence joins TRBV7-2 and TRBJ2-7; TRBD1 matches 7 bases. CDR1 and CDR2 from the germline V gene are SGHTA and FQGNSA. The CDR3 runs to 16 residues. V shed 2 bases and J 0 bases; nucleotides not matched to a gene: 7. The CDR3 nucleotides read TGTGCCAGCAGCTTAACAGGGGTTTCGGGCTCCTACGAGCAGTACTTC. Translation gives CASSLTGVSGSYEQYF.

The chain joins TRBV4-1 to TRBJ2-7; 7 bases are a match to TRBD1. V lost 8 bases and J lost 5; bases outside the gene matches: 12. CDR1 MGHRA and CDR2 YSYEKL come from the germline V gene. CDR3 length equals 14 residues. CDR3 bases: TGCGCCAGCGCCCTTACAGGGGACGGGGACGAGCAGTACTTC. It yields the protein CASALTGDGDEQYF.

This chain uses TRBV29-1 with TRBJ2-5, with D maybe TRBD1 (5 bases). CDR1 and CDR2 (germline): SQVTM, ANQGSEA. Trimming took off 5 bases at V and 4 bases at J, with 14 bases between the two ends. The CDR3 runs 13 residues. CDR3: CSVLRDGPETQYF. Written as DNA, the CDR3 is TGCAGCGTTCTCAGGGATGGGCCAGAGACCCAGTACTTC.

This chain links TRBV29-1 with TRBJ2-3; D gene uncertain. From germline, CDR1 is SQVTM and CDR2 ANQGSEA. V was clipped by 1 base and J by 4 bases, with 9 bases between them. The CDR3 loop spans 13 amino acids. The CDR3 loop is CSVEVGPSDTQYF. The CDR3 region has the DNA TGCAGCGTTGAAGTCGGTCCGTCAGATACGCAGTATTTT.

The chain carries TRBV29-1 and TRBJ1-1, with D possibly matching TRBD1 (6 bases). The CDR3 is made up of 15 amino acids. Germline-derived CDR1 and CDR2 are SQVTM and ANQGSEA. Trimming left V 1 base short and J 0 bases short, with 12 bases between. The DNA of the CDR3 is TGCAGCGTTGAAGTGCAGGGGCACATGAACACTGAAGCTTTCTTT. It translates to CSVEVQGHMNTEAFF.

This clone has just a few counts. The chain employs TRBV12-5 and TRBJ2-1; TRBD2 might be the D (6 bases). Germline values: CDR1 LGHNT, CDR2 FRNRAP. The CDR3 consists of 19 residues. Trimming removed 1 base from V and 2 bases from J, with 21 bases in between. This chain's CDR3 is CASGLGYSVREATYNEQFF. The CDR3 DNA sequence: TGTGCTAGTGGTTTGGGATATTCCGTCAGGGAGGCAACCTACAATGAGCAGTTCTTC.

The V call is TRBV30, the J call TRBJ2-5, with 7 bases fitting TRBD2. The CDR3 extends over 13 amino acids. Germline-derived CDR1 and CDR2 are GTSNPN and SVGIG (reference sequence). V shed 1 base and J 5 bases; nucleotides not matched to a gene: 4. The CDR3 sequence: CAWSGGSLETQYF. CDR3 nucleotides: TGTGCCTGGAGTGGCGGGAGTCTGGAGACCCAGTACTTC.

The chain couples TRBV29-1 to TRBJ2-7; TRBD1 might be the D (5 bases). V was trimmed by 7 bases and J by 2 bases, leaving 12 bases between them. Germline V gene sequence: CDR1 SQVTM, CDR2 ANQGSEA. The CDR3 totals 12 residues. Written as DNA, the CDR3 is TGCAGCGGAAGGACGGACACCTACGAGCAGTACTTC. Its protein product is CSGRTDTYEQYF.

This clone was detected a few times. The chain joins TRBV18 to TRBJ1-5; D call uncertain. The CDR3 contains 14 residues. Looked up from germline, CDR1 is KGHSH and CDR2 is LQKENI. Trimming took off 5 bases at V and 4 bases at J, with 12 bases between the two ends. The CDR3 DNA follows: TGTGCCAGCTCAGCAGCAGGAGGGAATCAGCCCCAGCATTTT. It is translated as CASSAAGGNQPQHF.

This clone was detected a few times. The chain couples TRBV7-9 to TRBJ2-5, with TRBD2 as a possible D gene (5 bases). Per the germline V gene, CDR1 is SEHNR and CDR2 is FQNEAQ (reference sequence). V dropped 4 bases and J dropped 1 base, with 13 bases sitting between them. This CDR3 is built from 15 residues. CDR3 sequence (DNA): TGTGCCAGCAGCTACACCCCGGGGTCCCAAGAGACCCAGTACTTC. Translated: CASSYTPGSQETQYF.

CDR3 region: CASSYGTGSTDTQYF. As DNA, the CDR3 is TGTGCCAGCAGCTACGGGACAGGGAGCACAGATACGCAGTATTTT. J is TRBJ2-3 and V is TRBV7-9, with 9 positions matching TRBD1. V dropped 4 bases and J dropped 0; count of bases not matched to a gene: 2. The length of the CDR3 is 15 residues. Germline assignment: CDR1 SEHNR and CDR2 FQNEAQ (reference sequence).

The chain couples TRBV5-1 to TRBJ2-1; D call uncertain. Germline V lookup: CDR1 SGHRS, CDR2 YFSETQ. With 1 base removed from V and 8 bases from J, the gap between germline ends came to 13 bases. This CDR3 is built from 14 residues. CDR3 nucleotides: TGCGCCAGCAGCTTGCGATTGGCTGCCGATGAGCAGTTCTTC. Its translation is CASSLRLAADEQFF.

This clone has only a few counts. The chain links TRBV2 to TRBJ2-7; perhaps TRBD2 as D (6 bases). The V and J ends lost 8 bases and 4 bases respectively, with 18 bases between them. In germline, CDR1 is SNHLY, CDR2 FYNNEI. The CDR3 consists of 14 residues. The CDR3 coding sequence is TGTGCCAGCTTCCTTGGAGGGGTAGTATACGAGCAGTACTTC. This gives the protein CASFLGGVVYEQYF. Full variable domain (remainder filled in from reference TRBV2 and TRBJ2-7): EPEVTQTPSHQVTQMGQEVILRCVPISNHLYFYWYRQILGQKVEFLVSFYNNEISEKSEIFDDQFSVERPDGSNFTLKIRSTKLEDSAMYFCASFLGGVVYEQYFGPGTRLTVT.

This chain links TRBV2 with TRBJ1-4; TRBD1 matches 8 bases. CDR3 length: 12 residues. V was pared by 8 bases and J by 7 bases, with 3 bases of the junction left unmatched. The V gene's germline CDR1 is SNHLY and CDR2 FYNNEI. The CDR3 DNA is TGTGCCAGCGACAGGGGAGGTGAAAAACTGTTTTTT. Translated: CASDRGGEKLFF.

This sequence joins TRBV30 and TRBJ2-4; 7 bases are a match to TRBD1. The germline V gene has CDR1 GTSNPN and CDR2 SVGIG (reference sequence). V dropped 0 bases and J dropped 6; count of bases not matched to a gene: 11. CDR3 length: 16 amino acids. Written as DNA, the CDR3 is TGTGCCTGGAGTGTTAGTGGGAGTCCAGGGGGAAACATTCAGTACTTC. It specifies CAWSVSGSPGGNIQYF.

CDR3 loop: CASSERSSGANVLTF. The CDR3 DNA reads as TGTGCCAGCAGTGAGCGGTCATCTGGGGCCAACGTCCTGACTTTC. The genes are TRBV25-1 and TRBJ2-6; D gene ambiguous. Deletions cut 3 bases from V and 1 base from J, with 7 bases between. The germline CDR1 and CDR2 sequences are MGHDK and SYGVNS. This CDR3 is built from 15 residues.

V usage is TRBV6-4 and J usage is TRBJ1-1, with a weak D call TRBD1 (5 bases). Trimming stripped 9 bases from V and 4 bases from J, with 18 bases between. The CDR3 has 14 residues. Germline CDR1 reads MRHNA; CDR2 reads SNTAGT. CDR3 region: CASPPGGVGTEAFF. Here the CDR3 DNA reads TGTGCCAGTCCCCCTGGAGGGGTCGGCACTGAAGCTTTCTTT.

This clone was observed a few times. The V and J genes are TRBV29-1 and TRBJ2-2, with 10 bases fitting TRBD1. The CDR3 has 14 residues. The junction had 3 bases not matched to a gene; V was cut back by 3 bases and J by 5 bases. Germline values: CDR1 SQVTM, CDR2 ANQGSEA. CDR3 amino acids: CSVDRTGGTGELFF. DNA for the CDR3: TGCAGCGTTGATCGGACAGGGGGGACCGGGGAGCTGTTTTTT.

V is TRBV10-3 and J is TRBJ2-7, with D tentatively TRBD1 (5 bases). The CDR3 consists of 14 residues. V gave up 0 bases and J gave up 0 bases, with 6 bases separating them. Looked up from germline, CDR1 is ENHRY and CDR2 is SYGVKD. The CDR3 here is CAISESQDSYEQYF. In nucleotides, the CDR3 is TGTGCCATCAGTGAGTCACAGGACTCCTACGAGCAGTACTTC.

About this clone itself: In the same sample, other DNA sequences code for this CDR3. The chain uses TRBV18 and TRBJ2-7, with 7 bases lining up with TRBD1. CDR3 length equals 13 residues. In germline, CDR1 is KGHSH, CDR2 LQKENI. The trim removed 2 bases at V and 3 bases at J, leaving 1 base unmatched. The CDR3 here is CASSPGTVYEQYF. The CDR3 coding sequence is TGTGCCAGCTCACCAGGGACAGTCTACGAGCAGTACTTC.

This clone was seen more than once but under ten times. The chain joins TRBV5-1 to TRBJ1-2; TRBD1 is a possible D gene (5 bases). This CDR3 spans 14 amino acids. V lost 2 bases to trimming and J lost 8 bases, with 16 bases between them. Germline CDR1 SGHRS, CDR2 YFSETQ. The CDR3 nucleotides are TGCGCCAGCAGCTTTGGGGACTCCAAGGGCGGCTACACCTTC. Translating it yields CASSFGDSKGGYTF.

The chain joins TRBV2 to TRBJ2-1; 9 bases agree with TRBD1. V shed 5 bases and J 5 bases; nucleotides not matched to a gene: 4. There are 14 residues in the CDR3. CDR1 SNHLY and CDR2 FYNNEI come from the germline V gene. CDR3 sequence reads: CASSQQGADNEQFF. The CDR3 nucleotides are TGTGCCAGCAGTCAACAGGGGGCTGACAATGAGCAGTTCTTC.

The chain links TRBV4-2 to TRBJ1-1; D perhaps matches TRBD1 (6 bases). The length of the CDR3 is 14 residues. Germline loops: CDR1 LGHNA, CDR2 YNFKEQ. Trimming left V 1 base short and J 3 bases short, with 9 bases between. CDR3 amino acids: CASSQADRYTEAFF. The DNA of the CDR3 is TGTGCCAGCAGCCAAGCTGACAGGTACACTGAAGCTTTCTTT.

The J gene is TRBJ2-1, the V gene TRBV7-9; TRBD2 matches 14 bases. Germline V gene data show CDR1 as SEHNR and CDR2 as FQNEAQ (reference sequence). After removal of 5 bases from V and 12 bases from J, the junction contained 15 bases not matched to a gene. CDR3 length equals 17 residues. For the CDR3, the DNA is TGTGCCAGCAGCCTTCGAATGGGACTAGCGGGGGAAGAAAGGCAGTTCTTC. This codes for CASSLRMGLAGEERQFF.

The chain employs TRBV9 and TRBJ2-3, with D tentatively TRBD1 (5 bases). Trimming took off 4 bases at V and 3 bases at J, with 21 bases between the two ends. Germline CDR1 and CDR2: SGDLS and YYNGEE. The CDR3 is 17 residues long. The CDR3 region has the DNA TGTGCCAGCAGCCCTCGCCACGACGGACAAAGTACAGATACGCAGTATTTT. This encodes CASSPRHDGQSTDTQYF.